This passage covers 32 T cell receptor beta chains from one sample sequenced in a study of early T cells in non-severe SARS-CoV-2 infection. One entry per CDR3 protein results from TCRdb running MiXCR on the 5' RACE reads. The sample holds about 60,000 distinct CDR3 sequences, 4.5% to 7% seen once. Sequencing used whole blood. These receptors were taken from an adult who was a healthcare worker with PCR-confirmed SARS-CoV-2 infection or an uninfected control (not recorded which).

The chain links TRBV5-1 to TRBJ2-3, with 10 bases matching TRBD2. The V gene's germline CDR1 is SGHRS and CDR2 YFSETQ. The CDR3 length is 16 residues. The J segment lost 1 base and the V segment lost 0 bases, leaving 2 bases of the junction unmatched. CDR3: CASSLASGSGTDTQYF. Here the CDR3 DNA reads TGCGCCAGCAGCTTGGCTAGCGGGAGTGGCACAGATACGCAGTATTTT.

The V and J genes are TRBV6-6 and TRBJ2-7; the match to TRBD1 covers 11 bases. CDR3 length: 14 residues. V was clipped by 5 bases and J by 7 bases; unmatched bases: 7. The germline gives CDR1 MNHNY, CDR2 SVGAGI (reference sequence). Here the CDR3 DNA reads TGTGCCAGCAGTGGCCGGACAGGGGGCTCTGAGCAGTACTTC. Amino acid sequence: CASSGRTGGSEQYF.

This clonotype was observed at least ten times. J is TRBJ2-1 and V is TRBV2, with 8 bases fitting TRBD2. This CDR3 is built from 15 residues. Germline CDR1 is SNHLY and CDR2 is FYNNEI. After removal of 6 bases from V and 3 bases from J, the junction contained 7 bases not matched to a gene. For the CDR3, the DNA is TGTGCCAGCAGCCTCAGCGGGAGTGACTACAATGAGCAGTTCTTC. As protein: CASSLSGSDYNEQFF. The full variable domain, completed using reference TRBV2 and TRBJ2-1, is EPEVTQTPSHQVTQMGQEVILRCVPISNHLYFYWYRQILGQKVEFLVSFYNNEISEKSEIFDDQFSVERPDGSNFTLKIRSTKLEDSAMYFCASSLSGSDYNEQFFGPGTRLTVL.

V is TRBV5-1 and J is TRBJ2-3, with 12 positions matching TRBD2. With 0 bases clipped from V and 1 base from J, the junction kept 0 bases outside the gene matches. The CDR3 extends over 16 amino acids. CDR1 SGHRS and CDR2 YFSETQ come from the germline V gene. CDR3 sequence: CASSLGLAGGTDTQYF. The CDR3 DNA reads TGCGCCAGCAGCTTGGGACTAGCGGGGGGCACAGATACGCAGTATTTT.

There are many counts of this clonotype. V and J are TRBV7-2 and TRBJ2-1, with D possibly matching TRBD1 (6 bases). The CDR3 is 14 residues long. CDR1 is SGHTA, CDR2 FQGNSA, per germline. V lost 5 bases and J lost 12, with 20 bases in between. The CDR3 DNA follows: TGTGCCAGCAGCCCGACAGGATCGGCCTTGGGGCAGTTCTTC. It codes for CASSPTGSALGQFF.

V is TRBV3-1 and J is TRBJ2-3, with 14 bases identical to TRBD2. The V segment lost 4 bases and the J segment 5 bases; nucleotides outside the gene matches: 5. From germline, CDR1 is LGHDT and CDR2 YNNKEL (reference sequence). The CDR3 has 16 residues. CDR3 residues: CASSPGTSGRGDTQYF. In DNA form, the CDR3 reads TGTGCCAGCAGCCCCGGGACTAGCGGGAGAGGAGATACGCAGTATTTT.

This chain links TRBV6-6 with TRBJ1-2; D perhaps matches TRBD1 (6 bases). The CDR3 consists of 14 residues. The germline V gene has CDR1 MNHNY and CDR2 SVGAGI (reference sequence). Trimming left V 2 bases short and J 2 bases short, with 9 bases between. The CDR3 nucleotides are TGTGCCAGCAGTTACCAGGGGTCGAACTATGGCTACACCTTC. Its protein product is CASSYQGSNYGYTF.

This chain links TRBV29-1 with TRBJ1-1; D possibly corresponds to TRBD1 (6 bases). The CDR3 totals 14 residues. Germline V CDR1 and CDR2: SQVTM, ANQGSEA. With 7 bases removed from V and 4 bases from J, the gap between germline ends came to 19 bases. CDR3 sequence: CSAFNPRGGTEAFF. The CDR3 region has the DNA TGCAGCGCTTTTAACCCCAGGGGAGGCACTGAAGCTTTCTTT.

The chain links TRBV6-2 or TRBV6-3 to TRBJ1-2; TRBD1 matches at 10 bases. This CDR3 region has 13 residues. The junction had 0 bases not matched to a gene; V was cut back by 6 bases and J by 2 bases. Germline CDR1 is MNHEY and CDR2 is SVGEGT. CDR3 amino acids: CASRTGGNYGYTF. CDR3 nucleotides: TGTGCCAGCAGGACAGGGGGCAACTATGGCTACACCTTC.

This clonotype came up many times. The chain links TRBV20-1 to TRBJ1-2; possibly TRBD1 for D (5 bases). CDR3 length equals 11 residues. V dropped 1 base and J dropped 8 bases, with 8 bases sitting between them. Germline CDR1 is DFQATT and CDR2 is SNEGSKA (reference sequence). For the CDR3, the DNA is TGCAGTGCTAGAGGGACATTCGGCTACACCTTC. Translated: CSARGTFGYTF.

There are many counts of this clonotype. The chain employs TRBV30 and TRBJ2-7; TRBD2 might be the D (6 bases). Trimming pared 0 bases from V and 6 bases from J, leaving 21 bases between. Looked up from germline, CDR1 is GTSNPN and CDR2 is SVGIG (reference sequence). This CDR3 comprises 16 residues. In DNA form, the CDR3 reads TGTGCCTGGAGTGTACAGCTGGGACGGGGGAAGCGCGAGCAGTACTTC. This encodes CAWSVQLGRGKREQYF.

The table lists this clonotype with many counts. This chain links TRBV5-6 with TRBJ2-5; D may be TRBD1 (6 bases). Trimming left V 4 bases short and J 0 bases short, with 16 bases between. From germline, CDR1 is SGHDT and CDR2 YYEEEE. The CDR3 spans 16 residues. CDR3 amino acids: CASSIGGRTNQETQYF. CDR3 DNA: TGTGCCAGCAGCATAGGGGGACGGACGAACCAAGAGACCCAGTACTTC.

Many counts were recorded for this clonotype. The rearrangement uses TRBV19 and TRBJ1-6, with TRBD1 as a possible D gene (5 bases). The CDR3 covers 18 residues. V shed 9 bases and J shed 9 bases, with 30 bases lying between them. Germline loops: CDR1 LNHDA, CDR2 SQIVND (reference sequence). CDR3 DNA sequence: TGTGCCAGCAGCAACCCCCTCCTTGGGGTAGGGGCCAGTTCACCCCTCCACTTT. Amino acid sequence: CASSNPLLGVGASSPLHF.

There are many counts of this clonotype. The rearrangement links TRBV4-2 to TRBJ2-6; D remains ambiguous. Germline values: CDR1 LGHNA, CDR2 YNFKEQ. V lost 4 bases to trimming and J lost 1 base, with 8 bases between them. The CDR3 sequence is 15 residues long. In nucleotides, the CDR3 is TGTGCCAGCAGCCGCCGTTCGTCTGGGGCCAACGTCCTGACTTTC. Amino acid sequence: CASSRRSSGANVLTF.

This clonotype has more than one count but fewer than ten. This chain uses TRBV7-8 with TRBJ2-7, with TRBD1 matching over 10 bases. The CDR3 runs 14 residues. The V gene's germline CDR1 is SGHVS and CDR2 FQNEAQ. V shed 5 bases and J 6 bases; nucleotides not matched to a gene: 7. The CDR3 bases are TGTGCCAGCAGCACACGGACAGGGGGTGCCGAGCAGTACTTC. Protein: CASSTRTGGAEQYF.

In its sample, this clonotype was seen a few times. The V call is TRBV5-1, the J call TRBJ2-5, with D perhaps matching TRBD2 (6 bases). The CDR3 runs to 16 residues. Trimming took off 3 bases at V and 4 bases at J, with 19 bases between the two ends. Germline CDR1 and CDR2: SGHRS and YFSETQ. The CDR3 protein is CASSSGPRLEGETQYF. The DNA of the CDR3 is TGCGCCAGCAGCTCGGGGCCCAGACTAGAAGGAGAGACCCAGTACTTC.

This clonotype was recorded at least ten times. This rearrangement joins TRBV13 to TRBJ2-7; 8 positions agree with TRBD1. The CDR3 contains 15 residues. The ends lost 4 bases at V and 4 bases at J; junction bases unmatched: 9. Germline CDR1 and CDR2: PRHDT and FYEKMQ (reference sequence). CDR3: CASSSSGTGLYEQYF. The DNA for the CDR3 is TGTGCCAGCAGCTCATCGGGGACAGGACTTTACGAGCAGTACTTC.

This clonotype occurred many times. V and J are TRBV12-3 or TRBV12-4 and TRBJ2-6; 9 nucleotides line up with TRBD2. J was trimmed by 0 bases and V by 8 bases; bases with no gene match: 8. The CDR3 covers 17 residues. The CDR3 loop reads CASFTTSGDSGANVLTF. DNA for the CDR3: TGTGCCAGCTTCACGACTAGCGGAGACTCTGGGGCCAACGTCCTGACTTTC.

This clonotype has ten or more counts. V usage is TRBV27 and J usage is TRBJ1-6; the D is unclear. The V gene lost 6 bases and the J gene lost 9 bases, with 15 bases spanning the gap. This CDR3 comprises 14 residues. Germline V gene data show CDR1 as MNHEY and CDR2 as SMNVEV (reference sequence). The CDR3 DNA sequence: TGTGCCAGCAGGCCACCCCAACAGCGTTCACCCCTCCACTTT. Its protein product is CASRPPQQRSPLHF.

The J gene is TRBJ2-7, the V gene TRBV7-2; D unclear. The ends were cut back, 5 bases at V and 2 bases at J, with 7 bases in the middle. CDR1 is SGHTA, CDR2 FQGNSA, per germline. The CDR3 loop spans 12 amino acids. CDR3 in DNA: TGTGCCAGCAGCCTAGAGACCTACGAGCAGTACTTC. Residues: CASSLETYEQYF.

V is TRBV15 and J is TRBJ2-7; the D gene is possibly TRBD2 (6 bases). V was trimmed by 8 bases and J by 2 bases, leaving 16 bases between them. This CDR3 is 14 amino acids long. Germline V gene data show CDR1 as LNHNV and CDR2 as YYDKDF (reference sequence). The CDR3 is CATASEGGAYEQYF. As DNA, the CDR3 is TGTGCCACCGCATCGGAGGGCGGAGCCTACGAGCAGTACTTC.

This rearrangement joins TRBV27 to TRBJ1-2; maybe TRBD1 (5 bases). This CDR3 region has 12 residues. CDR1 and CDR2 (germline): MNHEY, SMNVEV (reference sequence). V lost 3 bases, J lost 8 bases, and 10 bases lay in between. CDR3 in amino acids: CASSLEGEGYTF. In DNA form, the CDR3 reads TGTGCCAGCAGTTTGGAAGGGGAAGGCTACACCTTC.

The sample holds many counts of this clonotype. The CDR3: CASSFSGNTEAFF. The CDR3 DNA reads as TGCGCCAGCAGCTTTTCGGGGAACACTGAAGCTTTCTTT. The chain couples TRBV5-1 to TRBJ1-1, with unresolved D. This CDR3 has 13 residues. The germline gives CDR1 SGHRS, CDR2 YFSETQ. V gave up 2 bases and J gave up 1 base, with 6 bases separating them.

This clonotype was detected many times. The chain is built from TRBV20-1 and TRBJ2-3; the D call may be TRBD1 or TRBD2 (5 bases each). The CDR3 extends over 13 amino acids. Germline loops: CDR1 DFQATT, CDR2 SNEGSKA (reference sequence). Trimming stripped 5 bases from V and 5 bases from J, with 14 bases between. The CDR3 DNA reads TGCAGTGCTCCCAGGGACGCGTTAGATACGCAGTATTTT. Translated: CSAPRDALDTQYF.

This clonotype was counted ten times or more. Here the CDR3 DNA reads TGTGCCAGCAGTTACACCCGGAGTGAAAAACTGTTTTTT. It encodes CASSYTRSEKLFF. The chain combines TRBV6-6 with TRBJ1-4, with no clear D. Deletions cut 2 bases from V and 7 bases from J, with 8 bases between. Germline CDR1 is MNHNY and CDR2 is SVGAGI (reference sequence). The CDR3 runs to 13 residues.

The table lists this clonotype with a few counts. The rearrangement links TRBV6-1 to TRBJ2-5; TRBD2 matches at 11 bases. The CDR3 extends over 15 amino acids. V was clipped by 4 bases and J by 4 bases; unmatched bases: 5. CDR1 is MNHNS and CDR2 is SASEGT in the germline V gene. The DNA of the CDR3 is TGTGCCAGCAGTGGGGCTAGCGGGAGGTCAGAGACCCAGTACTTC. This sequence encodes CASSGASGRSETQYF.

There are many counts of this clonotype. The V and J genes are TRBV6-5 and TRBJ2-5; D possibly uses TRBD1 or TRBD2 (5 bases each). Germline CDR1 is MNHEY and CDR2 is SVGAGI. The CDR3 runs 14 residues. V shed 7 bases and J shed 0 bases, with 12 bases lying between them. The CDR3 nucleotides read TGTGCCAGCAAGGGACGCCGGTACCAAGAGACCCAGTACTTC. Protein: CASKGRRYQETQYF.

The chain has TRBV6-5 and TRBJ2-1, with TRBD2 identical over 7 bases. With 0 bases clipped from V and 0 bases from J, the junction kept 14 bases outside the gene matches. The CDR3 loop spans 20 amino acids. Per germline, CDR1 MNHEY and CDR2 SVGAGI. CDR3 protein: CASSYSIKGGSRSSYNEQFF. As DNA, the CDR3 is TGTGCCAGCAGTTACTCGATAAAGGGAGGGTCAAGGAGCTCCTACAATGAGCAGTTCTTC.

This clonotype showed up many times. This chain joins TRBV18 and TRBJ2-1; D assignment may be TRBD1 or TRBD2 (5 bases each). The CDR3 totals 15 residues. Trimming took 3 bases from V and 3 from J, leaving 12 bases between them. Germline values: CDR1 KGHSH, CDR2 LQKENI. The chain's CDR3 is CASSPGTDYYNEQFF. In DNA, the CDR3 is TGTGCCAGCTCACCCGGGACCGACTACTACAATGAGCAGTTCTTC.

The chain has TRBV10-3 and TRBJ2-1; 13 nucleotides match TRBD2. This CDR3 has 18 amino acids. CDR1 is ENHRY and CDR2 is SYGVKD in the germline V gene. V was clipped by 7 bases and J by 9 bases; unmatched bases: 18. The CDR3 loop reads CAIMKGLAGRRPGSEQFF. The DNA of the CDR3 is TGTGCCATCATGAAGGGACTAGCGGGGCGCCGTCCAGGGAGTGAGCAGTTCTTC.

This clonotype came up many times. The rearrangement joins TRBV20-1 to TRBJ1-6; TRBD1 matches 8 bases. J gave up 6 bases and V 2 bases, and 3 bases lay outside the gene matches. The germline V gene encodes CDR1 DFQATT and CDR2 SNEGSKA (reference sequence). CDR3 size: 14 residues. CDR3 bases: TGCAGTGCTAGACCCGGACAGGGTAATTCACCCCTCCACTTT. It yields the protein CSARPGQGNSPLHF.

This clonotype was picked up many times. This chain links TRBV6-5 with TRBJ2-6; D gene uncertain. The germline V and J ends were trimmed by 6 bases and 15 bases, with 21 bases remaining between them. Germline values: CDR1 MNHEY, CDR2 SVGAGI. The CDR3 is 14 amino acids. CDR3: CASRAGVAPLALTF. The CDR3 nucleotides are TGTGCCAGCAGGGCAGGTGTTGCACCTTTGGCCCTGACTTTC.